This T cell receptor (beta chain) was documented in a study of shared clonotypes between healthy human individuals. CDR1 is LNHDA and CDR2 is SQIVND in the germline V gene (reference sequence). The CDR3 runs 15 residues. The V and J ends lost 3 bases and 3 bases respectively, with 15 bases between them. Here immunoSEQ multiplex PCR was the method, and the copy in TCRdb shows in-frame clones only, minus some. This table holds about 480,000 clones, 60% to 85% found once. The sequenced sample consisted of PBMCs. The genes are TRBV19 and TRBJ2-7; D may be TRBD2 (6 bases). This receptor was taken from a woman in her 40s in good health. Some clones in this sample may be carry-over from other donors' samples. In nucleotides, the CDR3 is TGTGCCAGTAGTATTGAGACAGCGGACTACTACGAGCAGTACTTC. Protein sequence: CASSIETADYYEQYF.